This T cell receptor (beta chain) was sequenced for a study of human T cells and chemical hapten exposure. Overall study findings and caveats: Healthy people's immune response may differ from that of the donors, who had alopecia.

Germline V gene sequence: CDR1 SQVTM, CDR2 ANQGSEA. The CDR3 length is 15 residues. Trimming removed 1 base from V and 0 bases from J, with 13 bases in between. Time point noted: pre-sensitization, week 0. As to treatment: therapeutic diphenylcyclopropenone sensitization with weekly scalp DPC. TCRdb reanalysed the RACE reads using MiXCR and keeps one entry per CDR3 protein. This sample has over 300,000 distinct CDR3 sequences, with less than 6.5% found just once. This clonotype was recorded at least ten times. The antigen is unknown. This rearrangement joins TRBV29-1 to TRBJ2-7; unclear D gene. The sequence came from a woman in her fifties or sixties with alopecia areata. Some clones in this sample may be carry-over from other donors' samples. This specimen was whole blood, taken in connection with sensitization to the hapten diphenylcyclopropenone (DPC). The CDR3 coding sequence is TGCAGCGTTGAAGGGTCCGGGTCTCCCTCCTACGAGCAGTACTTC. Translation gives CSVEGSGSPSYEQYF.